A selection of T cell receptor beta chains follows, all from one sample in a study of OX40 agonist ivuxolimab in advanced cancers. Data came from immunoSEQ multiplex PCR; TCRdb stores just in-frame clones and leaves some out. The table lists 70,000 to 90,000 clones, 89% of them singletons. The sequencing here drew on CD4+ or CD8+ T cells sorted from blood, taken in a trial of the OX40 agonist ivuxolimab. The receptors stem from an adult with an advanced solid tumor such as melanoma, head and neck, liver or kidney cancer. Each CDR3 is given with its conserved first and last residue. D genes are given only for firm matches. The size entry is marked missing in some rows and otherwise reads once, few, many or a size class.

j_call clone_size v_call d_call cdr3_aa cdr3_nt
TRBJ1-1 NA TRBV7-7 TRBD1 CASRRQGSAFF TGTGCTAGCAGGCGACAGGGTTCGGCTTTCTTT
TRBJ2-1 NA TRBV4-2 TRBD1 CASSPRTGEGNEQFF TGTGCCAGCAGCCCCCGGACAGGGGAGGGCAATGAGCAGTTCTTC
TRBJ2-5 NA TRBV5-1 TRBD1 CASSGNRGLETQYF TGCGCCAGCAGCGGAAACAGGGGGCTTGAGACCCAGTACTTC
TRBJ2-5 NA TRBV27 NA CASSLRGAQETQYF TGTGCCAGCAGTTTAAGAGGGGCCCAAGAGACCCAGTACTTC
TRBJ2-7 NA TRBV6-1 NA CASTRGPDPYEQYF TGTGCCAGCACGAGGGGTCCCGACCCTTACGAGCAGTACTTC
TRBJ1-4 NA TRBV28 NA CASLQGNEKLFF TGTGCCAGCCTACAGGGAAATGAAAAACTGTTTTTT
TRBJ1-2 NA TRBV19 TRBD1 CASSIQGDYGYTF TGTGCCAGTAGTATTCAGGGGGACTATGGCTACACCTTC
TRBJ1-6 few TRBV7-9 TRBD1 CASSLLLTGGISYNSPLHF TGTGCCAGCAGCCTACTTTTGACAGGGGGCATTTCCTATAATTCACCCCTCCACTTT
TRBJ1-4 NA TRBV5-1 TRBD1 CASSASPGTGSEKLFF TGCGCCAGCAGCGCGAGTCCCGGGACAGGGAGTGAAAAACTGTTTTTT
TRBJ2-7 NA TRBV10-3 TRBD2 CAIRKLAGGSYEQYF TGTGCCATCAGAAAACTAGCGGGAGGCTCCTACGAGCAGTACTTC
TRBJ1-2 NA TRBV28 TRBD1 CASSITGAYGYTF TGTGCCAGCAGTATAACAGGGGCGTATGGCTACACCTTC
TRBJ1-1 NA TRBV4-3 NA CASSPAASAMNTEAFF TGCGCCAGCAGTCCCGCGGCCAGCGCCATGAACACTGAAGCTTTCTTT
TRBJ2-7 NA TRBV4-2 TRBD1 CASSLTSEGQGAHEQYF TGTGCCAGCAGCCTCACATCCGAGGGACAGGGGGCCCACGAGCAGTACTTC
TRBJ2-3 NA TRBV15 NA CATSKGFFTDTQYF TGTGCCACCAGCAAAGGGTTTTTCACAGATACGCAGTATTTT
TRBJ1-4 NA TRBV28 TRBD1 CASSMGQQREKLFF TGTGCCAGCAGCATGGGACAGCAGCGGGAAAAACTGTTTTTT
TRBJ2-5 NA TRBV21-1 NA CASSTCPGQDQETQYF TGTGCCAGCAGCACCTGTCCAGGGCAGGACCAAGAGACCCAGTACTTC
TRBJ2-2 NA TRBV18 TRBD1 CASSPLGQGASPGELFF TGTGCCAGCTCACCCCTTGGACAGGGGGCGTCGCCCGGGGAGCTGTTTTTT